In its sample, the clone carrying this TCR beta chain was seen a few times. This entry belongs to a study of T-cell memory formation after mild COVID-19. MiXCR was run by TCRdb on the 5' RACE reads, yielding one entry per CDR3 protein. The table includes around 450,000 distinct CDR3 sequences, roughly 20% detected once. This receptor was identified in an adult woman who had mild COVID-19 (a few samples of this study predate the infection). Cell type and time point are not known. The sample comprised PBMCs or a T cell subset sorted from them (not recorded which).

Here the CDR3 reads CATSLSGGATGYTF. CDR3 coding DNA: TGTGCCACCAGCTTGAGCGGTGGGGCGACAGGCTACACCTTC. The chain recombines TRBV15 with TRBJ1-2; the D gene is possibly TRBD1 (5 bases). Trimming took off 5 bases at V and 8 bases at J, with 18 bases between the two ends. Looked up from germline, CDR1 is LNHNV and CDR2 is YYDKDF (reference sequence). This CDR3 is 14 amino acids long.